The text below deals with one T cell receptor (beta chain). This sample is drawn from a study of blood T cell repertoires in COVID-19. At the level of the study: The samples span acute and convalescent COVID-19 from the United States, Italy and Spain. T cells, B-cell-depleted T cells, or PBMCs supplied cDNA or gDNA.

Methods used by the authors: Cell counts per sample came from amplifying reference gene primers. The table came from immunoSEQ multiplex PCR; TCRdb's copy has only in-frame clones and leaves some out. Clonal size and the V and J genes are those of that table, whereas D and trimming came from the DNA. The table records about 230,000 clones, around four fifths of them present only once. Per germline, CDR1 MNHEY and CDR2 SMNVEV (reference sequence). Trimming cost V 2 bases and J 8 bases, with 12 bases left between them. The CDR3 consists of 14 residues. The sequencing input was peripheral blood. The chain is built from TRBV27 and TRBJ1-4, with D maybe TRBD1 (5 bases). The clonotype was recovered from a woman in her 70s with active or convalescent COVID-19. CDR3: CASSLAGLGEKLFF. Written as DNA, the CDR3 is TGTGCCAGCAGTTTAGCAGGGTTGGGCGAAAAACTGTTTTTT.